This is a list of T cell receptor beta chains from one sample in a study of cytomegalovirus exposure and HLA in healthy donors. Profiled with immunoSEQ multiplex PCR; TCRdb holds only in-frame clones, not every one. The sample consists of some 180,000 clones, 86% of them appearing once. The sequencing sample was made of PBMCs. These receptors all come from a man younger than 45 in good health and CMV-seropositive. Each CDR3 is given with its conserved first and last residue. Each record gives: V gene, J gene, D gene, clone size, CDR3 protein, CDR3 DNA. D genes are given only for firm matches. Clone sizes are given selectively: once, few, many, or a class where the clone is expanded.

TRBV9	TRBJ1-5	TRBD1	.	CASSAEGQGKQPQHF	TGTGCCAGCAGCGCCGAGGGACAGGGAAAACAGCCCCAGCATTTT
TRBV5-1	TRBJ2-7	.	.	CASSLLPRGSYEQYF	TGCGCCAGCAGCTTGTTACCTCGAGGCTCCTACGAGCAGTACTTC
TRBV7-9	TRBJ2-7	TRBD2	.	CASSFASGADEQYF	TGTGCCAGCAGCTTCGCGAGCGGGGCAGACGAGCAGTACTTC
TRBV5-4	TRBJ2-7	.	.	CASSLPPSYEQYF	TGTGCCAGCAGCTTACCCCCCTCCTACGAGCAGTACTTC
TRBV5-6	TRBJ2-3	.	.	CASSLVGKPDDTDTQYF	TGTGCCAGCAGCTTGGTCGGTAAACCCGACGACACAGATACGCAGTATTTT
TRBV7-7	TRBJ2-1	TRBD2	.	CASSLAAGGLDNEQFF	TGTGCTAGCAGCTTGGCCGCGGGAGGACTAGACAATGAGCAGTTCTTC
TRBV11-3	TRBJ2-6	TRBD2	.	CASSPGGGRASGANVLTF	TGTGCCAGCAGCCCCGGGGGGGGGAGGGCCTCTGGGGCCAACGTCCTGACTTTC
TRBV19	TRBJ1-1	.	.	CASSIDQEAFF	TGTGCCAGTAGTATAGATCAGGAAGCTTTCTTT
TRBV19	TRBJ1-5	.	.	CASSIPPGPLGTNQPQHF	TGTGCCAGTAGTATACCCCCCGGTCCGTTGGGGACGAATCAGCCCCAGCATTTT
TRBV14	TRBJ2-7	TRBD1	.	CASSGHRGSYEQYF	TGTGCCAGCAGCGGACACAGGGGTTCCTACGAGCAGTACTTC
TRBV7-9	TRBJ2-5	TRBD2	.	CASSSQGLEGFQETQYF	TGTGCCAGCAGCTCCCAGGGACTAGAGGGGTTCCAAGAGACCCAGTACTTC
TRBV6-6	TRBJ2-5	TRBD1	.	CASKTQGETQYF	TGTGCCAGCAAAACACAGGGGGAGACCCAGTACTTC
TRBV29-1	TRBJ2-2	.	.	CSGEGGDTGELFF	TGCAGCGGAGAGGGGGGCGACACCGGGGAGCTGTTTTTT
TRBV18	TRBJ1-1	TRBD1	.	CASSPVKGAGTEAFF	TGTGCCAGCTCACCAGTTAAGGGGGCGGGCACTGAAGCTTTCTTT
TRBV5-8	TRBJ2-3	TRBD2	.	CASSFGTSGTRGTDTQYF	TGTGCCAGCAGCTTCGGGACTAGCGGGACCCGAGGTACAGATACGCAGTATTTT
TRBV9	TRBJ2-3	TRBD2	.	CASSVELAGAYTQYF	TGTGCCAGCAGCGTAGAACTAGCGGGAGCGTATACGCAGTATTTT
TRBV2	TRBJ1-5	.	few	CASSGQRYQPQHF	TGTGCCAGCAGTGGACAGCGATATCAGCCCCAGCATTTT
TRBV2	TRBJ2-7	.	many	CASRGLLTQQYF	TGTGCCAGCAGAGGCCTCCTGACACAGCAGTACTTC
TRBV28	TRBJ2-3	.	.	CASRRRPDTQYF	TGTGCCAGCAGAAGGAGACCAGATACGCAGTATTTT
TRBV27	TRBJ2-2	.	.	CASSFDRFPDTGELFF	TGTGCCAGCAGTTTCGACAGATTCCCTGACACCGGGGAGCTGTTTTTT
TRBV21-1	TRBJ2-7	.	.	CASSKTPQGATYEQYF	TGTGCCAGCAGCAAAACCCCCCAGGGGGCAACCTACGAGCAGTACTTC
TRBV6-4	TRBJ2-7	.	.	CASSPDSSYEQYF	TGTGCCAGCAGTCCCGACAGCTCCTACGAGCAGTACTTC
TRBV6-4	TRBJ2-7	.	.	CASRTVAGAHEQYF	TGTGCCAGCAGGACCGTCGCGGGGGCCCACGAGCAGTACTTC
TRBV5-1	TRBJ2-3	TRBD2	.	CASSPRLAGVGDTQYF	TGCGCCAGCAGCCCAAGACTAGCGGGAGTGGGAGATACGCAGTATTTT
TRBV5-1	TRBJ2-7	.	once	CASSPRTDYEQYF	TGCGCCAGCAGCCCGCGGACAGACTACGAGCAGTACTTC
TRBV7-6	TRBJ2-5	TRBD1	.	CASSARQGSFRETQYF	TGTGCCAGCAGCGCCCGACAGGGTAGTTTCCGAGAGACCCAGTACTTC
TRBV2	TRBJ2-1	.	.	CASTQGNYNEQFF	TGTGCCAGCACTCAGGGAAACTACAATGAGCAGTTCTTC